This T cell receptor beta chain was profiled in a study of blood T cell repertoires in COVID-19. Study-level background: The United States, Italy and Spain supplied acute and convalescent COVID-19 samples. The analysed material was cDNA or gDNA that came from T cells, B-cell-depleted T cells, or PBMCs.

In germline, CDR1 is SGDLS, CDR2 YYNGEE. The CDR3 runs 15 residues. V was trimmed by 0 bases and J by 4 bases, leaving 13 bases between them. Authors' methods: Amplification from reference gene primers served as the basis for estimated nucleated cell counts. Data came from immunoSEQ multiplex PCR; TCRdb stores just in-frame clones and leaves some out. The DNA was the basis for D and trimming; V, J and clone size are from that table. In the table there are about 170,000 clones, 65% to 85% of which are singletons. This sequence joins TRBV9 and TRBJ1-1, with D maybe TRBD1 (5 bases). The material sequenced was peripheral blood. The TCR was taken from a woman between 65 and 79 years old who had recovered from COVID-19. CDR3 region: CASSVEARGGTEAFF. The CDR3 DNA follows: TGTGCCAGCAGCGTAGAGGCCCGGGGGGGCACTGAAGCTTTCTTT.